One sample yielded the 7 T cell receptor beta chains listed below, sequenced in a study of CD8+ T cells in alopecia areata. RNA extraction and reverse transcription yielded cDNA as sequencing template. Sequenced by immunoSEQ multiplex PCR; TCRdb stores in-frame clones only, minus some. This table holds under 150,000 clones, about two thirds found once. The sample taken for sequencing was CD8+ T cells sorted from blood. The receptors stem from a human donor in good health.

The chain carries TRBV15 and TRBJ1-4, with a tentative D call TRBD1 (5 bases). With 5 bases removed from V and 6 bases from J, the gap between germline ends came to 28 bases. Germline V gene sequence: CDR1 LNHNV, CDR2 YYDKDF (reference sequence). There are 19 residues in the CDR3. The CDR3 is CATSGGTDIIRVIDEKLFF. CDR3 nucleotides: TGTGCCACCAGCGGTGGGACGGACATCATCAGAGTAATCGATGAAAAACTGTTTTTT.

The chain couples TRBV18 to TRBJ2-1; D might be TRBD2 (5 bases). The CDR3 spans 19 residues. CDR1 KGHSH and CDR2 LQKENI come from the germline V gene. V was clipped by 0 bases and J by 3 bases, with 21 bases between them. The CDR3 DNA reads as TGTGCCAGCTCACCACCTCCCAGGACGGGGATATCGGTCTACAATGAGCAGTTCTTC. Translated, it gives CASSPPPRTGISVYNEQFF.

The chain is built from TRBV30 and TRBJ2-1, with D perhaps being TRBD1 or TRBD2 (5 bases each). CDR3 size: 12 residues. The V end lost 4 bases, the J end lost 3 bases, and 7 bases lay between the germline ends. CDR1 is GTSNPN, CDR2 SVGIG, per germline (reference sequence). The CDR3 protein is CAWTGSYNEQFF. CDR3 sequence (DNA): TGTGCCTGGACAGGGAGCTACAATGAGCAGTTCTTC.

The CDR3 nucleotides are TGCGCCAGCAGCCAAGAACAGGGGGGACAAGAGACCCAGTACTTC. Protein: CASSQEQGGQETQYF. The chain couples TRBV4-1 to TRBJ2-5, with TRBD1 matching 8 bases. V shed 0 bases and J 2 bases; nucleotides not matched to a gene: 2. The CDR3 loop spans 15 amino acids. In germline, CDR1 is MGHRA, CDR2 YSYEKL.

This clone was picked up one time. The J gene is TRBJ2-1, the V gene TRBV29-1; the match to TRBD2 covers 7 bases. J gave up 7 bases and V 4 bases, and 1 base lay outside the gene matches. The germline V gene encodes CDR1 SQVTM and CDR2 ANQGSEA. The CDR3 is 11 amino acids. CDR3 residues: CSVGRENEQFF. DNA for the CDR3: TGCAGCGTTGGGCGGGAGAATGAGCAGTTCTTC.

The J gene is TRBJ2-1, the V gene TRBV29-1; D not certain. The germline V gene has CDR1 SQVTM and CDR2 ANQGSEA. The V end was cut by 7 bases, the J end by 0 bases, with 16 bases between. This CDR3 is built from 15 residues. The CDR3 nucleotides are TGCAGCGCTCTGGACGTTGAAAGCTCCTACAATGAGCAGTTCTTC. Translation: CSALDVESSYNEQFF.

The V and J genes are TRBV30 and TRBJ2-2; D unresolved. The germline V gene encodes CDR1 GTSNPN and CDR2 SVGIG (reference sequence). This CDR3 has 13 residues. V was trimmed by 2 bases and J by 0 bases, leaving 4 bases between them. CDR3 sequence: CAWSLANTGELFF. Written as DNA, the CDR3 is TGTGCCTGGAGTCTCGCGAACACCGGGGAGCTGTTTTTT.